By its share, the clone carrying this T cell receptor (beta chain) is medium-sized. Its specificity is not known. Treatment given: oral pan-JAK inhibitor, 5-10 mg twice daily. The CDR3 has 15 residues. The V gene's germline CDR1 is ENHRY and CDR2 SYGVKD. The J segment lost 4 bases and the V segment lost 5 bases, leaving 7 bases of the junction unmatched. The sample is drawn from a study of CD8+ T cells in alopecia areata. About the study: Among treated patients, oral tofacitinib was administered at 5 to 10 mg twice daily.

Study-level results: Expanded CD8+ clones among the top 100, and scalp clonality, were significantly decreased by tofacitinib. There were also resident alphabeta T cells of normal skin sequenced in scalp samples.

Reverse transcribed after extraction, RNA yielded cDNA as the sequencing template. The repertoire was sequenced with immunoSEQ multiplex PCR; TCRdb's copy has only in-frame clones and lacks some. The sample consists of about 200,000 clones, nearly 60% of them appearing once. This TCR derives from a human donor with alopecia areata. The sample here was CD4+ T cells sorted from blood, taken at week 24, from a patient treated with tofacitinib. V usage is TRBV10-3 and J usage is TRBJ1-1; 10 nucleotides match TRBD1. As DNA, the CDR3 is TGTGCCATCAGTTCCCCGGGACAGGGGAGCACTGAAGCTTTCTTT. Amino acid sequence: CAISSPGQGSTEAFF.